This TCR beta chain is drawn from a study of neoadjuvant anti-PD-1 for oral cavity cancer (dated by TCRdb to the early 2020s). Some background on the complete study: Patients mostly received three to four biweekly doses of nivolumab at 3 mg/kg before curative-intent surgical resection. A fourth nivolumab dose was given around day 43 to patients without progression, and definitive surgical resection was performed in those patients on days 50-56. Under RECIST 1.1, a patient counted as a responder if showing complete response, partial response or stable disease, and as a non-responder if showing progression. The parent correlative cohort had around 11 patients and a response rate of more than 25%.

Points the paper makes about the study in general: The TCR analyses had only a few patients in each response group, and the authors called for validation in larger cohorts. Higher pretreatment blood Treg/Th17 ratios correlated with both higher pretreatment blood TCRbeta clonality and lower post-treatment tumor TCRbeta clonality. After neoadjuvant nivolumab, significantly higher T cell clonality (Gini index) was found within PBMCs in non-responders than in responders.

Including the terminal cysteine and phenylalanine, the CDR3 comprises 18 residues. The CDR3 DNA has 54 bases and is translated from base 1. Looking up the germline V gene yields CDR1 SGHAT and CDR2 FQNNGV. V ends up 3 bases short and J 9 bases short, with an unmatched junction base count of 15. The time point label, read with the paper, signifies: before neoadjuvant nivolumab. Patients were newly diagnosed with stage II-IVA oral cavity squamous cell carcinoma and had received no prior systemic or radiation treatment. The cohort consisted of patients with HPV-negative, locally advanced oral cavity squamous cell carcinoma. Peripheral blood mononuclear cells were analyzed directly and were not maintained or expanded in culture. Samples were obtained from a longitudinal correlative study of a single-arm phase II trial of neoadjuvant nivolumab in oral cavity squamous cell carcinoma. Subject-matched pre- and post-treatment PBMCs and tumors from three responders and three non-responders underwent genomic DNA-based TCRbeta sequencing. Peripheral blood mononuclear cells were collected before nivolumab treatment and were collected again after treatment, at the time of surgery. Genomic DNA was isolated from PBMCs using the Maxwell RSC DNA from Cells kit.

With regard to this clone: Its cognate antigen has yet to be identified. Base qualities were left out, and no much larger clone turns up one base away.

PBMC libraries used mostly about 450 ng of input genomic DNA for deep sequencing, with six replicates per sample. The immunoSEQ hsTCRbeta kit was used to prepare TCRbeta libraries according to the manufacturer's instructions. The completed libraries were mixed into a single pool at 3 nM, then sequenced with an Illumina NovaSeq 6000 S4 flow cell. The original pipeline was this. Raw data preprocessing and quality control were performed with the immunoSEQ Analyzer. The analysis was limited to productive rearrangements, and each clonotype was defined by a unique CDR3 amino acid sequence. Repertoire clonality was estimated as the Gini-Simpson index, computed with the R package tcR. Student's t test was used to compare Gini indices, and Pearson correlation was used to assess associations with tumor size change. TCRdb re-hosts the immuneACCESS table, in-frame sequences only. Its copies lack some clones; in the studies checked, an unresolved V gene accounts for under half of them, and the cause for the rest is not known. D and trimming come from the DNA, and the V and J calls and clone size come from that table. This sample has 65,000 to 95,000 clones in its table, and around 80% of those were observed once. Over 3% of the sample goes to the ten largest clones.

The sample here was PBMCs, taken before nivolumab (anti-PD-1) treatment. The receptor was isolated from a person aged 35 to 85 with oral cavity squamous cell carcinoma. This chain joins TRBV11-2 to TRBJ2-1; a stretch of 12 junction bases matches TRBD2. The CDR3 reads as follows: CASSFLTTSGGHGSEQFF. The DNA is as follows: TGTGCCAGCAGCTTTTTAACGACTAGCGGGGGACATGGCTCTGAGCAGTTCTTC.